One T cell receptor (beta chain) is described in this entry. The sample originates from a study of Tregs in tolerant kidney transplant recipients. About the study: Mixed chimerism was transient after nonmyeloablative marrow transplants from related graft donors.

Data came from immunoSEQ multiplex PCR; TCRdb stores just in-frame clones and leaves some out. The top ten clones hold around 0.34% of a sample with about 64,000 clones, roughly 98% of them seen once. Trimming at V came to 11 bases and at J to 1 base, leaving 12 bases not matched to a gene. This CDR3 comprises 15 residues. Germline assignment: CDR1 WNHNN and CDR2 SYGVQD (reference sequence). The TCR was taken from a human donor who received a combined kidney and bone marrow transplant. The V gene is TRBV10-1, the J gene TRBJ1-1; 8 bases map to TRBD1. This specimen was Tregs from blood, taken before the transplant. The CDR3 loop is CAGGQGANKNTEAFF. The CDR3 DNA is TGCGCCGGTGGACAGGGTGCTAACAAGAACACTGAAGCTTTCTTT.